The text below deals with one TCR beta chain. Its antigen specificity is not known. Per-base qualities were not stored, and no clone one base away is much larger. These data come from a study of blood T cell repertoires in COVID-19 (dated by TCRdb to the early 2020s). For the study in its entirety: Collaborator samples came from the United States, Italy and Spain and covered acute and convalescent phases of COVID-19. The material from the prospective study consisted of cDNA or gDNA derived from T cells, B-cell-depleted T cells, or PBMCs. Deeply sampled blood TCRbeta repertoires from subjects exposed to, actively infected with, or recovered from COVID-19 were included in the dataset. The repertoires were made available in a free public database intended to serve as a resource for research on the immune response to SARS-CoV-2. The samples were drawn from the first 160 participants of the ongoing ImmuneRACE study and from 950 to 1,500 subjects provided by 6 global collaborators. Nearly every sample came with metadata listing a de-identified subject ID, COVID-19 status, age in years and sex. HLA class I and class II types, where available, came from metadata supplied by the sample provider rather than from assay-based typing.

From the germline V gene (reference sequence), CDR1 is GTSNPN and CDR2 is SVGIG. V was cut back by 2 bases and J by 5 bases, leaving a gap of 8 bases between them. Inclusive of the bounding cysteine and phenylalanine, the CDR3 is 12 residues long. Only the CDR3 DNA is retained, 36 bases long and in frame from the first base. Broad study findings and their caveats: Clinical and demographic metadata were provided uncurated, with the amount varying by source and participant.

TCRbeta CDR3 regions were amplified from genomic DNA by means of the immunoSEQ Assay, a bias-controlled multiplex PCR. The study's processing was this. The number of nucleated cells in each sample was estimated from the amplification of reference gene primers within the assay. To quantify the absolute abundance of each unique TCRbeta CDR3 rearrangement, sequence reads were collapsed and filtered. For each sample, productive Simpson clonality was calculated as the square root of Simpson's diversity index over productive rearrangements. The immuneACCESS repertoire file appears here via TCRdb, limited to in-frame rearrangements. These files lack a portion of the clones; in checked studies, under half of the deficit traces to unresolved V genes, and the cause of the others is not known. Clone size and the V and J calls come from that table; the DNA yielded D and trimming. Present in this sample are 190,000 or so clones, approximately 78% of which were seen just once. Of the sample, approximately 3% falls within the top ten clones.

Whole blood was collected in K2EDTA tubes by collaborating institutions according to the institutions' own protocols. For TCRbeta analysis, collaborators shipped samples as frozen whole blood, isolated PBMCs, or DNA extracted from either of those sample types. Material: peripheral blood. This TCR derives from a woman aged 80 or older with active or convalescent COVID-19. The rearrangement combines TRBV30 with TRBJ2-3; 6 matching bases give a weak D call of TRBD2. The CDR3 loop reads CAWSMGGDTQYF. The nucleotide sequence reads as follows: TGTGCCTGGAGTATGGGGGGAGATACGCAGTATTTT.